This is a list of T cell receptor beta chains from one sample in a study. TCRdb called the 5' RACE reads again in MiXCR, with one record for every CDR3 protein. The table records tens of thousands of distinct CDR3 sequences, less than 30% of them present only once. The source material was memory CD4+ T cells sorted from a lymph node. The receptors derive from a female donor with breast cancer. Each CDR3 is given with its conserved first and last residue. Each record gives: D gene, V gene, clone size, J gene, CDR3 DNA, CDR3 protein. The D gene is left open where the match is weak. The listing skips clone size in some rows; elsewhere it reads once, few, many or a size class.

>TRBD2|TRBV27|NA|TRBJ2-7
TGTGCCAGCATTTTATCTAGCGGGATCTACGAGCAGTACTTC
CASILSSGIYEQYF
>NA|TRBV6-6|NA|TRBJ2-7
TGTACCAGCAGTCCTTCGACAGAATCCCACGAGCAGTACTTC
CTSSPSTESHEQYF
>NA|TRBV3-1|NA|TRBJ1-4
TGTGCCAGCAGCCCTCAGACAGCCTACCATGAAAAACTGTTTTTT
CASSPQTAYHEKLFF
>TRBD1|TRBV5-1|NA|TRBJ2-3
TGCGCCAGCGATGAACAGGGGTATAGCACAGATACGCAGTATTTT
CASDEQGYSTDTQYF
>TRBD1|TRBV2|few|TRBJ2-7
TGTGCCAGCACGAAGTCGACAGGGGTCGACGAGCAGTACTTC
CASTKSTGVDEQYF
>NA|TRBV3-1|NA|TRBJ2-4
TGTACCAGCAGCCAAGACAGCCAGCTGCACATTCAGTACTTC
CTSSQDSQLHIQYF
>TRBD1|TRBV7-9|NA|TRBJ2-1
TGTGCCAGCAGCTTATGGGGGACAGGGGCCTACAATGAGCAGTTCTTC
CASSLWGTGAYNEQFF
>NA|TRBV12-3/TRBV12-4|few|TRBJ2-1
TGTGCCAGCAGTCCCGGACACACCAATTACAATGAGCAGTTCTTC
CASSPGHTNYNEQFF
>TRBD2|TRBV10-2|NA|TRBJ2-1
TGCGCCAGCAGGAGGACTAGCGGGAGCGATGAGCAGTTCTTC
CASRRTSGSDEQFF
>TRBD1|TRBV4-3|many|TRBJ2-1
TGCGCCAGCAGCCCCTCCGGGACAGACTCTTTTTTCAATGAGCAGTTCTTC
CASSPSGTDSFFNEQFF